The 20 T cell receptor beta chains reported below all come from one sample, sequenced in a study of OX40 agonist ivuxolimab in advanced cancers. Measured with immunoSEQ multiplex PCR; TCRdb has only the in-frame clones, and not every one. Of roughly 76,000 clones in the sample, roughly 85% were seen once. The sequencing used CD4+ or CD8+ T cells sorted from blood, collected in a trial of the OX40 agonist ivuxolimab. The receptors originated from an adult with an advanced solid tumor such as melanoma, head and neck, liver or kidney cancer.

The chain joins TRBV28 to TRBJ1-5, with TRBD1 matching 12 bases. Per the germline V gene, CDR1 is MDHEN and CDR2 is SYDVKM. The CDR3 consists of 16 residues. V dropped 6 bases and J dropped 3; count of bases not matched to a gene: 6. Written as DNA, the CDR3 is TGTGCCAGCAGACATGGGACAGGGGGCAACAATCAGCCCCAGCATTTT. This sequence encodes CASRHGTGGNNQPQHF. The full variable domain, completed using reference TRBV28 and TRBJ1-5, is DVKVTQSSRYLVKRTGEKVFLECVQDMDHENMFWYRQDPGLGLRLIYFSYDVKMKEKGDIPEGYSVSREKKERFSLILESASTNQTSMYLCASRHGTGGNNQPQHFGDGTRLSIL.

This clone has just a few counts. The chain couples TRBV27 to TRBJ2-2; the D is unclear. The CDR3 runs to 13 residues. The V gene's germline CDR1 is MNHEY and CDR2 SMNVEV (reference sequence). V lost 0 bases, J lost 1 base, and 0 bases lay in between. The CDR3 reads CASSLSNTGELFF. In DNA form, the CDR3 reads TGTGCCAGCAGTTTATCGAACACCGGGGAGCTGTTTTTT.

As DNA, the CDR3 is TGTGCCAGCAGCTTAGGGACAGGGGACACTGAAGCTTTCTTT. It specifies CASSLGTGDTEAFF. V usage is TRBV7-9 and J usage is TRBJ1-1; the match to TRBD1 covers 9 bases. CDR1 and CDR2 from the germline V gene are SEHNR and FQNEAQ (reference sequence). The CDR3 length is 14 residues. V lost 1 base to trimming and J lost 3 bases; unmatched junction nucleotides: 0.

The chain employs TRBV7-9 and TRBJ1-3; D possibly corresponds to TRBD1 (5 bases). Germline CDR1 is SEHNR and CDR2 is FQNEAQ (reference sequence). The CDR3 covers 15 residues. V lost 6 bases to trimming and J lost 4 bases, with 16 bases between them. The CDR3 is CASRTGASSGNTIYF. The CDR3 region has the DNA TGTGCCAGCAGAACCGGGGCGTCCTCCGGAAACACCATATATTTT.

The V call is TRBV6-5, the J call TRBJ2-3; the D call may be TRBD1 or TRBD2 (5 bases each). The CDR3 is 14 residues long. Per the germline V gene, CDR1 is MNHEY and CDR2 is SVGAGI. V lost 5 bases and J lost 3, with 12 bases in between. The chain's CDR3 is CASSLGRLTDTQYF. DNA for the CDR3: TGTGCCAGCAGTCTGGGACGGCTTACAGATACGCAGTATTTT.

The rearrangement links TRBV20-1 to TRBJ2-7, with no clear D. Trimming removed 4 bases from V and 7 bases from J, with 11 bases in between. The CDR3 consists of 11 residues. The germline CDR1 and CDR2 sequences are DFQATT and SNEGSKA (reference sequence). This chain's CDR3 is CSATQAAEQYF. The CDR3 DNA sequence: TGCAGTGCTACGCAGGCGGCGGAGCAGTACTTC.

This chain joins TRBV5-1 and TRBJ2-3; 7 bases align to TRBD1. This CDR3 contains 16 residues. J lost 4 bases, V lost 3 bases, and 11 bases had no gene match. Germline V CDR1 and CDR2: SGHRS, YFSETQ. The CDR3 here is CASSSSIDRVPDTQYF. DNA of the CDR3: TGCGCCAGCAGCTCATCCATAGACAGGGTACCAGATACGCAGTATTTT.

The chain has TRBV30 and TRBJ1-2, with D possibly TRBD1 on 6 matching bases. From germline, CDR1 is GTSNPN and CDR2 SVGIG (reference sequence). V dropped 4 bases and J dropped 5 bases, with 26 bases sitting between them. CDR3 size: 17 residues. CDR3 in amino acids: CAWTAHLGGGPVYGYTF. For the CDR3, the DNA is TGTGCCTGGACTGCACACCTAGGCGGGGGGCCGGTTTATGGCTACACCTTC.

Remarks on this clone: Other nucleotide sequences from this sample produce the same CDR3. The chain has TRBV28 and TRBJ1-2; perhaps TRBD1 as D (5 bases). The CDR3 contains 14 residues. Germline assignment: CDR1 MDHEN and CDR2 SYDVKM. Trimming stripped 2 bases from V and 1 base from J, with 8 bases between. This CDR3 is CASSLGGGNYGYTF. In nucleotides, the CDR3 is TGTGCCAGCAGTTTAGGGGGGGGTAACTATGGCTACACCTTC.

The chain joins TRBV10-1 to TRBJ2-3; TRBD1 matches 8 bases. Germline CDR1 WNHNN, CDR2 SYGVQD (reference sequence). The CDR3 spans 15 residues. V lost 2 bases, J lost 2 bases, and 3 bases stayed unmatched. The DNA of the CDR3 is TGCGCCAGCAGTGAGATGGGACAGGACACAGATACGCAGTATTTT. This encodes CASSEMGQDTDTQYF.

V gene TRBV5-1 combines with J gene TRBJ2-7, with D possibly being TRBD1 (6 bases). V lost 0 bases, J lost 2 bases, and 12 bases lay in between. Germline V gene data show CDR1 as SGHRS and CDR2 as YFSETQ. This CDR3 has 15 amino acids. The CDR3 region is CASSLGAGDPYEQYF. CDR3 sequence (DNA): TGCGCCAGCAGCTTGGGTGCAGGGGACCCCTACGAGCAGTACTTC.

CDR3 sequence (DNA): TGTGCCAGTAGTATAAAGGGACTAGGGGCCTACGAGCAGTACTTC. Protein: CASSIKGLGAYEQYF. This chain links TRBV19 with TRBJ2-7; 8 nucleotides agree with TRBD2. Germline V lookup: CDR1 LNHDA, CDR2 SQIVND (reference sequence). The CDR3 has 15 amino acids. With V trimmed by 2 bases and J by 2 bases, 5 bases remained unmatched.

The gene calls are TRBV2 and TRBJ1-6; D gene unclear. CDR1 and CDR2 from the germline V gene are SNHLY and FYNNEI. CDR3 length equals 14 residues. V lost 1 base and J 7 bases, leaving 8 bases between the germline ends. In DNA, the CDR3 is TGTGCCAGCAGTGAAGTGTCAGCGAATTCACCCCTCCACTTT. Protein sequence: CASSEVSANSPLHF. Looking up the rest from reference TRBV2 and TRBJ1-6 gives the full variable domain: EPEVTQTPSHQVTQMGQEVILRCVPISNHLYFYWYRQILGQKVEFLVSFYNNEISEKSEIFDDQFSVERPDGSNFTLKIRSTKLEDSAMYFCASSEVSANSPLHFGNGTRLTVT.

The chain has TRBV5-1 and TRBJ2-5, with 7 bases lining up with TRBD1. The trim removed 4 bases at V and 0 bases at J, leaving 3 bases unmatched. CDR3 length equals 14 residues. Germline CDR1 is SGHRS and CDR2 is YFSETQ. CDR3 DNA: TGCGCCAGCAGCCACGGGACAGACCAAGAGACCCAGTACTTC. Residues: CASSHGTDQETQYF.

The V and J genes are TRBV19 and TRBJ1-1; D remains ambiguous. Trimming stripped 6 bases from V and 1 base from J, with 12 bases between. The germline gives CDR1 LNHDA, CDR2 SQIVND (reference sequence). This CDR3 has 14 amino acids. The CDR3 reads CASRDQGTNTEAFF. The CDR3 DNA is TGTGCCAGTAGAGACCAAGGAACGAACACTGAAGCTTTCTTT.

The J gene is TRBJ2-7, the V gene TRBV6-4; perhaps TRBD2 as D (6 bases). This CDR3 comprises 18 residues. The germline V gene has CDR1 MRHNA and CDR2 SNTAGT. Trimming removed 0 bases from V and 4 bases from J, with 22 bases in between. The CDR3 region is CASSDSIGRRGPLYEQYF. The CDR3 bases are TGTGCCAGCAGTGACTCGATTGGTAGGCGGGGCCCCCTGTACGAGCAGTACTTC.

The V and J genes are TRBV28 and TRBJ1-4, with 10 nucleotides matching TRBD1. From germline, CDR1 is MDHEN and CDR2 SYDVKM. With V trimmed by 6 bases and J by 8 bases, 9 bases remained unmatched. The CDR3 has 15 residues. This chain's CDR3 is CASSPVGTGEEKLFF. CDR3 in DNA: TGTGCCAGCAGCCCAGTGGGGACAGGGGAAGAAAAACTGTTTTTT.

This clone turned up a few times. The chain recombines TRBV6-1 with TRBJ1-2, with TRBD1 matching 8 bases. The CDR3 has 13 residues. Germline values: CDR1 MNHNS, CDR2 SASEGT. V lost 3 bases to trimming and J lost 8 bases; unmatched junction nucleotides: 5. The CDR3 DNA sequence: TGTGCCAGCAGTGACAGGGGGCTGGGCGGCTACACCTTC. Its protein is CASSDRGLGGYTF.

The V gene is TRBV28, the J gene TRBJ1-2; 9 bases fit TRBD1. V was pared by 6 bases and J by 1 base, with 0 bases of the junction left unmatched. CDR1 and CDR2 from the germline V gene are MDHEN and SYDVKM. CDR3 length: 13 residues. The CDR3 sequence: CASRGQGNYGYTF. In DNA, the CDR3 is TGTGCCAGCAGGGGACAGGGTAACTATGGCTACACCTTC.

In its sample, this clone was seen once. The V call is TRBV28, the J call TRBJ2-7; 9 bases match TRBD1. Germline loops: CDR1 MDHEN, CDR2 SYDVKM. The CDR3 spans 15 residues. J lost 6 bases, V lost 3 bases, and 9 bases had no gene match. CDR3 region: CASSLDRGGFREQYF. The CDR3 nucleotides are TGTGCCAGCAGTTTGGACAGGGGAGGATTCCGCGAGCAGTACTTC.